Sequencing of this T cell receptor (beta chain) was carried out in a study of early T cells in non-severe SARS-CoV-2 infection. Study overall: Chains were unpaired, as sequencing was done on bulk RNA from unsorted whole blood. Points from the study as a whole: Database matching using VDJdb favored anti-spike CD8 responses, with private and CD4 specificities left missing.

Molecules of cDNA were individually given unique molecular identifiers that were attached to them. TCRdb recomputed calls from the 5' RACE reads with MiXCR, one row per CDR3 protein. The sample has about 110,000 distinct CDR3 sequences; 9% to 14% are singletons. Germline CDR1 and CDR2: SGDLS and YYNGEE. The junction had 12 bases not matched to a gene; V was cut back by 4 bases and J by 5 bases. This CDR3 contains 17 residues. This clonotype was detected only a few times. Its specificity is unknown. The V gene is TRBV9, the J gene TRBJ1-4; 9 nucleotides align to TRBD1. This TCR was sampled from an adult who was a healthcare worker with PCR-confirmed SARS-CoV-2 infection or an uninfected control (not recorded which). The sequenced material came from whole blood. The CDR3 DNA is TGTGCCAGCAGCTCCGAGGGGCGACAGGGGGGAAATGAAAAACTGTTTTTT. Amino acid sequence: CASSSEGRQGGNEKLFF. The full variable domain, with the rest looked up from reference TRBV9 and TRBJ1-4, is DSGVTQTPKHLITATGQRVTLRCSPRSGDLSVYWYQQSLDQGLQFLIQYYNGEERAKGNILERFSAQQFPDLHSELNLSSLELGDSALYFCASSSEGRQGGNEKLFFGSGTQLSVL.